This T cell receptor (beta chain) comes out of a study of CD8+CD57+ T cells in acquired aplastic anemia. Study-wide background: When averaged, DNA from sorted CD4+ and CD8+ cells came to 3.2 ug. Healthy donors had, on average, around 10 million reads for their CD4+ cells.

Worth noting for this clonotype: As yet, its antigen is unknown.

Findings and caveats of the study: Patients and controls had CD8+ Simpson's diversity values that were not significantly distinct.

The trim removed 5 bases at V and 12 bases at J, leaving 14 bases unmatched. The CDR3 consists of 16 residues. Germline V lookup: CDR1 DFQATT, CDR2 SNEGSKA (reference sequence). TCR beta VDJ and CDR3 profiling used genomic DNA as template. MiXCR, run by TCRdb on the reads, gives a single entry per CDR3 protein. This repertoire shows over 150,000 distinct CDR3 sequences, roughly half found once; its top ten account for about 17%. V and J are TRBV20-1 and TRBJ2-1; 15 nucleotides align to TRBD2. The clonotype was recovered from a human donor in good health, serving as a control. Sequencing was done on a sample of sorted CD4+, CD8+, or CD8+CD57+ T cells (not recorded which) from PBMCs. The chain's CDR3 is CSAPRPGLAGGVGQFF. The DNA for the CDR3 is TGCAGTGCTCCCCGGCCGGGACTAGCGGGGGGAGTTGGGCAGTTCTTC.